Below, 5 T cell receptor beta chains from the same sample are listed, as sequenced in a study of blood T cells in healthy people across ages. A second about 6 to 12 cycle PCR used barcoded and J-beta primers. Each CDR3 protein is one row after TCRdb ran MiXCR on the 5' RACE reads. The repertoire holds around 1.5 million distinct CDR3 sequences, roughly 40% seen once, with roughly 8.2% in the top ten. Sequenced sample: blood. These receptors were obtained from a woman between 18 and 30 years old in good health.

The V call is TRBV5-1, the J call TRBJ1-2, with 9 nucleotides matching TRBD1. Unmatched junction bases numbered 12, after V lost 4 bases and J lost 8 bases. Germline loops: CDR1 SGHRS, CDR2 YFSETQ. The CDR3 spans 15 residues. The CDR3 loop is CASSRGRQGVEGYTF. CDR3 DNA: TGCGCCAGCAGCCGAGGAAGACAGGGGGTAGAAGGCTACACCTTC.

CDR3: CSVVLGGKSEAFF. The CDR3 nucleotides read TGCAGCGTTGTTCTAGGGGGAAAGTCTGAAGCTTTCTTT. The chain recombines TRBV29-1 with TRBJ1-1; a possible D gene is TRBD1 (6 bases). Germline V gene data show CDR1 as SQVTM and CDR2 as ANQGSEA. CDR3 length: 13 amino acids. V was trimmed by 4 bases and J by 6 bases, leaving 15 bases between them. The full variable domain, its missing parts supplied by reference TRBV29-1 and TRBJ1-1, is SAVISQKPSRDICQRGTSLTIQCQVDSQVTMMFWYRQQPGQSLTLIATANQGSEATYESGFVIDKFPISRPNLTFSTLTVSNMSPEDSSIYLCSVVLGGKSEAFFGQGTRLTVV.

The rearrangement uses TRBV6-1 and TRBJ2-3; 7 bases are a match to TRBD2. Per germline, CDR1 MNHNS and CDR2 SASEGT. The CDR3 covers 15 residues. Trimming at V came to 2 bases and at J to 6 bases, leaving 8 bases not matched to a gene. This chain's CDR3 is CASSEPDLLADTQYF. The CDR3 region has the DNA TGTGCCAGCAGTGAACCTGATCTACTAGCGGATACGCAGTATTTT.

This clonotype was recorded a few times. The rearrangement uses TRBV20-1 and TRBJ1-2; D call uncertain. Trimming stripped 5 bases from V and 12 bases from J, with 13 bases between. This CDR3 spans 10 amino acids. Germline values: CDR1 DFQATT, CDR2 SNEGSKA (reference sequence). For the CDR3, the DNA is TGCAGTGCTGGCCCCCGAGCGGACACCTTC. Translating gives CSAGPRADTF.

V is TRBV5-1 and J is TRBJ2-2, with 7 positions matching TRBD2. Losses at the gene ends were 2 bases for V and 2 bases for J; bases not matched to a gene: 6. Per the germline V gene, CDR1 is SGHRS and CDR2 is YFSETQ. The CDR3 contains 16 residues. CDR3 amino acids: CASSFPGGLNTGELFF. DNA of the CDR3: TGCGCCAGCAGCTTCCCGGGAGGCCTAAACACCGGGGAGCTGTTTTTT.